Listed below are T cell receptor beta chains from one sample, sequenced in a study of graft-versus-host responses after intestinal transplantation. The repertoire was sequenced with immunoSEQ multiplex PCR; TCRdb's copy has only in-frame clones and lacks some. The sample includes roughly 70,000 clones, roughly 92% of them seen just once. This specimen was bone marrow, taken around 730 days after intestinal transplantation. The receptors stem from a human patient who received an intestinal transplant, so some T cells may come from the graft donor. CDR3s include the opening cysteine and the closing phenylalanine or tryptophan. Each record gives: CDR3 protein, CDR3 DNA, D gene, J gene, clone size, V gene. A D gene is named only where the DNA matches it firmly. Size values are once, few and many counts, or a class for expanded clones, and some rows have none.

CASMGTGREDEQYF	TGTGCCAGCATGGGGACAGGGCGCGAGGACGAGCAGTACTTC	TRBD1	TRBJ2-7	once	TRBV25-1
CASSMDGFKSSGNTIYF	TGTGCCAGTAGTATGGACGGATTCAAGAGCTCTGGAAACACCATATATTTT	.	TRBJ1-3	.	TRBV19
CASSVVSGAFSNTGELFF	TGTGCCAGCAGCGTTGTTTCGGGAGCGTTTTCGAACACCGGGGAGCTGTTTTTT	.	TRBJ2-2	.	TRBV11-2
CASGTDYGYTF	TGTGCCAGTGGGACAGACTATGGCTACACCTTC	TRBD1	TRBJ1-2	few	TRBV19
CASARSPFYNEQFF	TGTGCCAGCGCTCGCAGCCCTTTCTACAATGAGCAGTTCTTC	.	TRBJ2-1	.	TRBV7-2
CASSLLGQDGGGYTF	TGTGCCAGCAGCTTGCTTGGACAGGATGGGGGTGGCTACACCTTC	TRBD1	TRBJ1-2	.	TRBV5-4
CASSSGGTQYF	TGTGCCAGCAGCTCGGGGGGGACCCAGTACTTC	TRBD2	TRBJ2-5	.	TRBV5-6
CASSQDNHEQYF	TGTGCCAGCAGCCAAGATAACCACGAGCAGTACTTC	.	TRBJ2-7	.	TRBV4-2
CSVDGLAAHTDTQYF	TGCAGCGTTGATGGCCTAGCGGCGCACACAGATACGCAGTATTTT	TRBD2	TRBJ2-3	once	TRBV29-1
CASSLGQAAYGYTF	TGTGCCAGCAGCTTAGGACAGGCCGCCTATGGCTACACCTTC	.	TRBJ1-2	.	TRBV7-6
CATPKAGDMFANTGELFF	TGTGCCACCCCCAAAGCGGGGGACATGTTCGCGAACACCGGGGAGCTGTTTTTT	TRBD2	TRBJ2-2	.	TRBV10-3
CASSSRAGAGEQFF	TGTGCCAGCAGCTCGAGAGCGGGAGCCGGTGAGCAGTTCTTC	TRBD2	TRBJ2-1	.	TRBV7-3
CATVDRGHGEQYF	TGTGCCACCGTGGACAGGGGTCATGGCGAGCAGTACTTC	TRBD1	TRBJ2-7	.	TRBV7-9
CASSLVLVSSGANVLTF	TGTGCCAGCAGCTTAGTGCTGGTGAGCTCTGGGGCCAACGTCCTGACTTTC	.	TRBJ2-6	.	TRBV7-9
CASSVIPEGTGELFF	TGTGCCAGCAGCGTTATCCCTGAGGGGACCGGGGAGCTGTTTTTT	.	TRBJ2-2	.	TRBV7-3
CASSLAGDLGYEQFF	TGTGCCAGCAGCTTAGCCGGAGACTTAGGGTATGAGCAGTTCTTC	.	TRBJ2-1	.	TRBV7-9
CASTIEDTIYF	TGTGCCAGCACTATCGAAGACACCATATATTTT	.	TRBJ1-3	.	TRBV28
CASSISGFPPGEAFF	TGTGCCAGTAGTATAAGTGGGTTTCCGCCCGGCGAAGCTTTCTTT	.	TRBJ1-1	once	TRBV19
CASSQTGTVDSGNTIYF	TGCGCCAGCAGCCAGACAGGGACAGTCGACTCTGGAAACACCATATATTTT	TRBD1	TRBJ1-3	.	TRBV4-1
CASSLLDTGELFF	TGTGCCAGCAGTTTATTAGACACCGGGGAGCTGTTTTTT	.	TRBJ2-2	.	TRBV27
CASRGRGANYGYTF	TGTGCCAGCAGAGGCAGGGGGGCTAACTATGGCTACACCTTC	TRBD1	TRBJ1-2	.	TRBV11-2
CAWSGGQGPHPF	TGTGCCTGGAGTGGGGGACAGGGGCCCCATCCATTC	TRBD1	TRBJ1-2	few	TRBV30
CASSLDGGARNEKLFF	TGTGCCAGCAGCTTAGATGGGGGGGCGCGTAATGAAAAACTGTTTTTT	.	TRBJ1-4	.	TRBV7-9
CSARRDYEQYF	TGCAGTGCTAGGCGAGACTACGAGCAGTACTTC	.	TRBJ2-7	.	TRBV20-1
CASSERYNQPQHF	TGTGCCAGCAGTGAAAGGTACAATCAGCCCCAGCATTTT	.	TRBJ1-5	.	TRBV6-5
CARSPLNTEAFF	TGTGCCAGAAGCCCCTTGAACACTGAAGCTTTCTTT	.	TRBJ1-1	.	TRBV5-3
CASIPQGGNQPQHF	TGTGCCAGCATTCCCCAGGGAGGGAATCAGCCCCAGCATTTT	.	TRBJ1-5	.	TRBV6-1
CASSAGTGVAEAFF	TGTGCCAGCAGTGCTGGGACAGGGGTGGCTGAAGCTTTCTTT	TRBD1	TRBJ1-1	.	TRBV2
CASSIRQNTEAFF	TGTGCCAGTAGTATAAGACAGAACACTGAAGCTTTCTTT	.	TRBJ1-1	.	TRBV19
CASSLGQTGELFF	TGTGCCAGCAGCTTAGGTCAAACCGGGGAGCTGTTTTTT	.	TRBJ2-2	.	TRBV7-3
CASSTGGYGYTF	TGTGCCAGCAGTACAGGGGGCTATGGCTACACCTTC	TRBD1	TRBJ1-2	.	TRBV27
CASSQEGSSGANVLTF	TGTGCCAGCAGCCAAGAGGGGAGCTCTGGGGCCAACGTCCTGACTTTC	.	TRBJ2-6	.	TRBV4-2
CAGRQGWDQPQHF	TGTGCCGGCAGACAGGGGTGGGATCAGCCCCAGCATTTT	TRBD1	TRBJ1-5	.	TRBV2
CASRGTVGNIQYF	TGTGCCAGCAGGGGGACGGTGGGAAACATTCAGTACTTC	.	TRBJ2-4	.	TRBV6-6
CASRTGQGSNEQFF	TGCGCCAGCAGGACCGGACAGGGGAGCAATGAGCAGTTCTTC	TRBD1	TRBJ2-1	.	TRBV5-1
CASSIRGLSGANVLTF	TGTGCCAGTAGTATCCGGGGCCTCTCTGGGGCCAACGTCCTGACTTTC	.	TRBJ2-6	.	TRBV19
CASSPEGLSSKETQYF	TGCGCCAGCAGCCCGGAGGGGCTTTCATCAAAAGAGACCCAGTACTTC	.	TRBJ2-5	.	TRBV4-1
CSVVTEVNIQYF	TGCAGCGTTGTGACAGAAGTAAACATTCAGTACTTC	.	TRBJ2-4	once	TRBV29-1
CATRLITSTDTQYF	TGTGCCACCCGCCTTATAACGAGCACAGATACGCAGTATTTT	.	TRBJ2-3	.	TRBV2
CASSSEGGWGADYEQYF	TGTGCCAGCAGCTCTGAGGGGGGTTGGGGGGCCGACTACGAGCAGTACTTC	.	TRBJ2-7	.	TRBV5-4
CASSPRPRVGELFF	TGTGCCAGTAGCCCCCGCCCGAGGGTCGGGGAGCTGTTTTTT	.	TRBJ2-2	few	TRBV19
CASSLRTSGLNEQFF	TGTGCCAGCAGCTTACGGACTAGCGGCCTCAATGAGCAGTTCTTC	TRBD2	TRBJ2-1	few	TRBV7-3
CASSKNEQFF	TGCGCCAGCAGTAAGAATGAGCAGTTCTTC	.	TRBJ2-1	few	TRBV10-1
CASNQGTGGYGYTF	TGCGCCAGCAACCAGGGGACAGGGGGCTATGGCTACACCTTC	TRBD1	TRBJ1-2	.	TRBV4-1
CASMGRGGLNEQFF	TGTGCCAGCATGGGGCGGGGGGGCCTCAATGAGCAGTTCTTC	TRBD2	TRBJ2-1	.	TRBV6-6
CASSYPGGGQPQHF	TGTGCCAGCAGCTATCCAGGGGGCGGGCAGCCCCAGCATTTT	TRBD1	TRBJ1-5	.	TRBV11-3
CASSVGSLGRGSSEKLFF	TGTGCCAGCAGCGTAGGATCCCTGGGGAGGGGATCGAGTGAAAAACTGTTTTTT	.	TRBJ1-4	.	TRBV9
CASSYDSGAGTEAFF	TGTGCCAGCAGTTACGACTCGGGTGCCGGGACTGAAGCTTTCTTT	.	TRBJ1-1	.	TRBV6-5
CASSLAGATDTQYF	TGTGCCAGCAGTTTAGCGGGCGCCACAGATACGCAGTATTTT	.	TRBJ2-3	once	TRBV28
CASSSETGSYEQYF	TGCGCCAGCAGCTCGGAGACAGGCTCCTACGAGCAGTACTTC	.	TRBJ2-7	few	TRBV5-1
CASSYSRDRVGNTIYF	TGTGCCAGCAGTTACTCGCGGGACAGGGTTGGAAACACCATATATTTT	TRBD1	TRBJ1-3	.	TRBV6-5
CASKDVRNLSEAFF	TGCGCCAGCAAGGATGTCAGGAATTTATCGGAAGCTTTCTTT	.	TRBJ1-1	.	TRBV5-1
CASSLGREGAGTDTQYF	TGTGCCAGCAGTTTAGGGCGAGAGGGGGCTGGCACAGATACGCAGTATTTT	TRBD1	TRBJ2-3	.	TRBV28
CASSTTGTPGTGLF	TGTGCCAGCTCAACGACCGGGACCCCGGGCACCGGATTGTTT	.	TRBJ1-1	.	TRBV18
CSVVFLRGTDTQYF	TGCAGCGTTGTATTCCTCAGGGGCACAGATACGCAGTATTTT	.	TRBJ2-3	.	TRBV29-1
CATSRGLAGGVGELFF	TGTGCCACCAGCAGGGGACTAGCGGGAGGAGTCGGGGAGCTGTTTTTT	TRBD2	TRBJ2-2	once	TRBV15
CASSDPPSGDQPQHF	TGTGCCAGCAGTGACCCTCCATCAGGAGATCAGCCCCAGCATTTT	.	TRBJ1-5	.	TRBV6-4
CASRRATKETQYF	TGTGCCAGCAGGAGGGCCACTAAAGAGACCCAGTACTTC	.	TRBJ2-5	.	TRBV7-9
CASSELAGGRTDTQYF	TGTGCCAGCAGTGAATTGGCGGGAGGGCGGACAGATACGCAGTATTTT	TRBD2	TRBJ2-3	many	TRBV6-1